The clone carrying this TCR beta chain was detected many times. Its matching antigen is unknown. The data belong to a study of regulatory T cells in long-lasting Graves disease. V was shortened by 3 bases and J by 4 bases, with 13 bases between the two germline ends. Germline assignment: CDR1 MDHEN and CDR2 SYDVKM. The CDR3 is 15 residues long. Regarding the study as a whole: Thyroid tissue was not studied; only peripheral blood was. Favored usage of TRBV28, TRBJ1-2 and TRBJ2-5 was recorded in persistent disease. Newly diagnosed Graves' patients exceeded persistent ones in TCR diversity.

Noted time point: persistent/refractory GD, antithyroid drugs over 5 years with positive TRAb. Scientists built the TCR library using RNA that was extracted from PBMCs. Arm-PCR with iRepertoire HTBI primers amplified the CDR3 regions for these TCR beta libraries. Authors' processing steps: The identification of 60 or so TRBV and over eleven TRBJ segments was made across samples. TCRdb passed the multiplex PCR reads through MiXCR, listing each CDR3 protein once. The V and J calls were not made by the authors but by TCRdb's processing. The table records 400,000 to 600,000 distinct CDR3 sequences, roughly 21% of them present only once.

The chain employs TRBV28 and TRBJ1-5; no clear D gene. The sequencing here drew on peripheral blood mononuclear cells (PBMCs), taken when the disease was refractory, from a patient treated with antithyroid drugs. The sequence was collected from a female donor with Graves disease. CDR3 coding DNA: TGTGCCAGCAGTTTGGGTTCGGGATGGAATCAGCCCCAGCATTTT. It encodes CASSLGSGWNQPQHF.